These T cell receptor beta chains were read from a single sample in a study of blood T cell repertoires in COVID-19. Sequenced by immunoSEQ multiplex PCR; TCRdb stores in-frame clones only, minus some. The profile shows fewer than 250,000 clones, 84% of them singletons. Sequencing was carried out using peripheral blood. These receptors came from a man aged 50-60 years with acute or convalescent COVID-19. CDR3s include the opening cysteine and the closing phenylalanine or tryptophan. Each record gives: J gene, V gene, clone size, D gene, CDR3 protein, CDR3 DNA. The D gene is left open where the match is weak. The size entry is marked missing in some rows and otherwise reads once, few, many or a size class.

j_call: TRBJ1-6; v_call: TRBV14; clone_size: NA; d_call: NA; cdr3_aa: CASKPGYNSPLHF; cdr3_nt: TGTGCCAGCAAGCCAGGGTATAATTCACCCCTCCACTTT
j_call: TRBJ2-2; v_call: TRBV5-5; clone_size: NA; d_call: NA; cdr3_aa: CASSLLGSGGELFF; cdr3_nt: TGTGCCAGCAGCTTGCTAGGTAGTGGCGGGGAGCTGTTTTTT
j_call: TRBJ1-1; v_call: TRBV20-1; clone_size: NA; d_call: TRBD1; cdr3_aa: CSASYPTGAAEAFF; cdr3_nt: TGCAGTGCTAGTTACCCGACAGGGGCCGCTGAAGCTTTCTTT
j_call: TRBJ1-1; v_call: TRBV3-1/TRBV3-2; clone_size: NA; d_call: NA; cdr3_aa: CASSLQGWDTEAFF; cdr3_nt: TGTGCCAGCAGCCTCCAGGGATGGGACACTGAAGCTTTCTTT
j_call: TRBJ1-3; v_call: TRBV5-1; clone_size: NA; d_call: NA; cdr3_aa: CASKPWGRSGNTIYF; cdr3_nt: TGCGCCAGCAAACCTTGGGGGCGCTCTGGAAACACCATATATTTT
j_call: TRBJ2-7; v_call: TRBV11-2; clone_size: NA; d_call: NA; cdr3_aa: CASSPSPDSRYEQYF; cdr3_nt: TGTGCCAGCAGCCCCTCCCCCGACAGCAGGTACGAGCAGTACTTC
j_call: TRBJ2-7; v_call: TRBV18; clone_size: once; d_call: NA; cdr3_aa: CASSPYRVYEQYF; cdr3_nt: TGTGCCAGCTCACCATACAGGGTCTACGAGCAGTACTTC
j_call: TRBJ1-1; v_call: TRBV5-5; clone_size: few; d_call: TRBD1; cdr3_aa: CASSFRGSPEAFF; cdr3_nt: TGTGCCAGCAGCTTCAGGGGGAGCCCTGAAGCTTTCTTT
j_call: TRBJ2-2; v_call: TRBV10-3; clone_size: NA; d_call: NA; cdr3_aa: CAAQGAGNTGELFF; cdr3_nt: TGTGCCGCCCAAGGGGCAGGGAACACCGGGGAGCTGTTTTTT
j_call: TRBJ2-1; v_call: TRBV5-1; clone_size: NA; d_call: TRBD1; cdr3_aa: CASSILPGQGIDEQFF; cdr3_nt: TGCGCCAGCAGCATCCTACCGGGACAGGGGATCGATGAGCAGTTCTTC
j_call: TRBJ1-2; v_call: TRBV5-4; clone_size: NA; d_call: TRBD1; cdr3_aa: CASSSLWTGPNYGYTF; cdr3_nt: TGTGCCAGCAGCTCGCTCTGGACAGGGCCTAACTATGGCTACACCTTC
j_call: TRBJ1-3; v_call: TRBV7-2; clone_size: once; d_call: NA; cdr3_aa: CASSKQVLFSGNTIYF; cdr3_nt: TGTGCCAGCAGTAAACAAGTTCTCTTCTCTGGAAACACCATATATTTT
j_call: TRBJ2-7; v_call: TRBV28; clone_size: NA; d_call: TRBD1; cdr3_aa: CASRLQGAGYEQYF; cdr3_nt: TGTGCCAGCAGACTACAGGGGGCGGGGTACGAGCAGTACTTC
j_call: TRBJ1-4; v_call: TRBV6-1; clone_size: few; d_call: NA; cdr3_aa: CASSEERFATVSEKLFF; cdr3_nt: TGTGCCAGCAGTGAAGAAAGATTCGCGACAGTCTCTGAAAAACTGTTTTTT
j_call: TRBJ2-2; v_call: TRBV6-5; clone_size: NA; d_call: NA; cdr3_aa: CASRAQASNTGELFF; cdr3_nt: TGTGCCAGCAGAGCTCAAGCTTCGAACACCGGGGAGCTGTTTTTT
j_call: TRBJ1-2; v_call: TRBV24-1; clone_size: NA; d_call: TRBD1; cdr3_aa: CATSDGQGPGYGYTF; cdr3_nt: TGTGCCACCAGTGATGGACAGGGGCCCGGCTATGGCTACACCTTC
j_call: TRBJ1-4; v_call: TRBV25-1; clone_size: NA; d_call: TRBD1; cdr3_aa: CASSEVGTGGGKLFF; cdr3_nt: TGTGCCAGCAGTGAAGTTGGGACAGGGGGGGGAAAACTGTTTTTT
j_call: TRBJ2-2; v_call: TRBV3-1/TRBV3-2; clone_size: NA; d_call: TRBD1; cdr3_aa: CASSPGQGGTGELFF; cdr3_nt: TGTGCCAGCAGTCCCGGACAGGGAGGCACCGGGGAGCTGTTTTTT
j_call: TRBJ1-2; v_call: TRBV18; clone_size: NA; d_call: TRBD1; cdr3_aa: CASSPQGANYGYTF; cdr3_nt: TGTGCCAGCTCACCGCAGGGGGCGAACTATGGCTACACCTTC
j_call: TRBJ1-5; v_call: TRBV10-3; clone_size: NA; d_call: NA; cdr3_aa: CASALKANQPQHF; cdr3_nt: TGTGCCAGCGCGTTGAAAGCAAATCAGCCCCAGCATTTT
j_call: TRBJ2-5; v_call: TRBV5-4; clone_size: NA; d_call: NA; cdr3_aa: CASSLVTFRQETQYF; cdr3_nt: TGTGCCAGCAGCTTGGTCACTTTTAGACAAGAGACCCAGTACTTC
j_call: TRBJ1-2; v_call: TRBV7-9; clone_size: NA; d_call: TRBD1; cdr3_aa: CASRYQGDGYTF; cdr3_nt: TGTGCCAGCCGGTACCAGGGGGATGGCTACACCTTC
j_call: TRBJ1-1; v_call: TRBV3-1/TRBV3-2; clone_size: NA; d_call: TRBD1; cdr3_aa: CASRRTGGRGDTEAFF; cdr3_nt: TGTGCCAGCAGGAGAACAGGGGGAAGGGGGGACACTGAAGCTTTCTTT
j_call: TRBJ2-1; v_call: TRBV6-5; clone_size: NA; d_call: TRBD2; cdr3_aa: CASRIGLATYNEQFF; cdr3_nt: TGTGCCAGCAGAATCGGACTAGCAACCTACAATGAGCAGTTCTTC
j_call: TRBJ2-7; v_call: TRBV27; clone_size: NA; d_call: TRBD2; cdr3_aa: CASSNRAGGPYEQYF; cdr3_nt: TGTGCCAGCAGTAATAGAGCGGGAGGCCCCTACGAGCAGTACTTC
j_call: TRBJ1-5; v_call: TRBV28; clone_size: NA; d_call: TRBD1; cdr3_aa: CASSLSQGAINYSNQPQHF; cdr3_nt: TGTGCCAGCAGTTTAAGTCAGGGGGCCATAAATTATAGCAATCAGCCCCAGCATTTT
j_call: TRBJ2-1; v_call: TRBV11-3; clone_size: NA; d_call: TRBD2; cdr3_aa: CASRRGGLADIYNEQFF; cdr3_nt: TGTGCCAGCAGACGAGGCGGGCTAGCGGATATTTACAATGAGCAGTTCTTC
j_call: TRBJ1-2; v_call: TRBV20-1; clone_size: NA; d_call: TRBD1; cdr3_aa: CSASWGQGVNYGYTF; cdr3_nt: TGCAGTGCTAGTTGGGGACAGGGCGTCAACTATGGCTACACCTTC
j_call: TRBJ2-7; v_call: TRBV19; clone_size: NA; d_call: TRBD2; cdr3_aa: CASSIDIGGTYEQYF; cdr3_nt: TGTGCCAGTAGTATAGATATCGGGGGGACTTACGAGCAGTACTTC
j_call: TRBJ2-3; v_call: TRBV6-1; clone_size: NA; d_call: NA; cdr3_aa: CASSEAKGGGSTDTQYF; cdr3_nt: TGTGCCAGCAGTGAAGCGAAGGGGGGGGGAAGCACAGATACGCAGTATTTT
j_call: TRBJ1-2; v_call: TRBV30; clone_size: NA; d_call: NA; cdr3_aa: CAWSAGAPRNGYTF; cdr3_nt: TGTGCCTGGAGTGCAGGGGCACCACGAAATGGCTACACCTTC
j_call: TRBJ2-3; v_call: TRBV5-4; clone_size: NA; d_call: NA; cdr3_aa: CASSLQDSSTDTQYF; cdr3_nt: TGTGCCAGCAGCTTACAGGATTCTAGCACAGATACGCAGTATTTT
j_call: TRBJ2-7; v_call: TRBV27; clone_size: NA; d_call: TRBD2; cdr3_aa: CASTSWEGSYEQYF; cdr3_nt: TGTGCCAGCACGTCGTGGGAGGGATCCTACGAGCAGTACTTC
j_call: TRBJ1-6; v_call: TRBV6-6; clone_size: NA; d_call: NA; cdr3_aa: CASCRTNSPLHF; cdr3_nt: TGTGCCAGCTGTCGGACAAATTCACCCCTCCACTTT
j_call: TRBJ1-5; v_call: TRBV30; clone_size: few; d_call: NA; cdr3_aa: CAWSGLEGNQPQHF; cdr3_nt: TGTGCCTGGAGTGGGCTAGAGGGCAATCAGCCCCAGCATTTT
j_call: TRBJ1-6; v_call: TRBV27; clone_size: NA; d_call: NA; cdr3_aa: CASSQGLLNSPLHF; cdr3_nt: TGTGCCAGCAGTCAGGGTCTACTTAATTCACCCCTCCACTTT
j_call: TRBJ1-3; v_call: TRBV3-1/TRBV3-2; clone_size: NA; d_call: NA; cdr3_aa: CASSQGPQFLGNTIYF; cdr3_nt: TGTGCCAGCAGCCAAGGGCCACAGTTTCTTGGAAACACCATATATTTT
j_call: TRBJ1-2; v_call: TRBV19; clone_size: NA; d_call: NA; cdr3_aa: CASMYGGTYGYTF; cdr3_nt: TGTGCCAGTATGTACGGGGGAACCTATGGCTACACCTTC
j_call: TRBJ2-7; v_call: TRBV19; clone_size: NA; d_call: TRBD1; cdr3_aa: CASRTTGGSEQYF; cdr3_nt: TGTGCCAGTAGAACCACAGGGGGCTCAGAGCAGTACTTC
j_call: TRBJ2-5; v_call: TRBV19; clone_size: NA; d_call: TRBD2; cdr3_aa: CASSIGLAGGEEQETQYF; cdr3_nt: TGTGCCAGTAGTATAGGACTAGCGGGAGGTGAAGAACAAGAGACCCAGTACTTC
j_call: TRBJ1-4; v_call: TRBV9; clone_size: NA; d_call: NA; cdr3_aa: CASSPRFNEKLFF; cdr3_nt: TGTGCCAGCAGCCCGAGGTTTAATGAAAAACTGTTTTTT
j_call: TRBJ1-1; v_call: TRBV30; clone_size: NA; d_call: NA; cdr3_aa: CAWKAGYTEAFF; cdr3_nt: TGTGCCTGGAAGGCAGGGTACACTGAAGCTTTCTTT
j_call: TRBJ2-1; v_call: TRBV11-3; clone_size: NA; d_call: NA; cdr3_aa: CASSFTHSGEPFF; cdr3_nt: TGTGCCAGCAGCTTTACTCACTCAGGGGAGCCGTTCTTC